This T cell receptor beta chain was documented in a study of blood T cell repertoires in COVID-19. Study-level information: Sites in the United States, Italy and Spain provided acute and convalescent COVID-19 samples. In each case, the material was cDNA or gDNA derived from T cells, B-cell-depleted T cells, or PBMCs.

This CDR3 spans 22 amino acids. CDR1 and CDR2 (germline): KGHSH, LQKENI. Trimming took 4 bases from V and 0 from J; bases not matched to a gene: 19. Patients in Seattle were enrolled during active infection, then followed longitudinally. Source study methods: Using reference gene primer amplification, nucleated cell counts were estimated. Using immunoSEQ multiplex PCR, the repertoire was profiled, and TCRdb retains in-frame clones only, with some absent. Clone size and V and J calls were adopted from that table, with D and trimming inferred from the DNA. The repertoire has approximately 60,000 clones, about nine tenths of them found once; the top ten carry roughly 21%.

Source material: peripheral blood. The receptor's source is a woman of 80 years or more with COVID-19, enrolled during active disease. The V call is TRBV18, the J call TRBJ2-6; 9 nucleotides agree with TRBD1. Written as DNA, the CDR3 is TGTGCCAGCTCACATACCGGGACAGGGAAAGGTTGGGCCTTCTCTGGGGCCAACGTCCTGACTTTC. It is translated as CASSHTGTGKGWAFSGANVLTF.